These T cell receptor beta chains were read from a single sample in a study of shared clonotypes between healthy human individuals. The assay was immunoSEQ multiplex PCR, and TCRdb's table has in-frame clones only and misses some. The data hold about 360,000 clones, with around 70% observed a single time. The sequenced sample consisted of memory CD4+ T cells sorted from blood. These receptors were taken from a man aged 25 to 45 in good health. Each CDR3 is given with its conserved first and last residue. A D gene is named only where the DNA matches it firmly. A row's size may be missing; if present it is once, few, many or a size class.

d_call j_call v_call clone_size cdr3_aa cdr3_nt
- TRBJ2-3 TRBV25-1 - CASQHGNTQYF TGTGCCAGCCAGCACGGAAATACGCAGTATTTT
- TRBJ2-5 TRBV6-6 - CATGTETQYF TGTGCCACAGGGACCGAGACCCAGTACTTC
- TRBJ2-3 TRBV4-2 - CASSQDPGDTQYF TGTGCCAGCAGCCAAGATCCTGGAGACACGCAGTATTTT
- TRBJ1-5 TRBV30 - CAGTIRKRRNQPQHF TGTGCCGGGACAATCCGAAAGCGGCGCAATCAGCCCCAGCATTTT
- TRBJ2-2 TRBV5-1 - CASSQAAIWGHRGAVF TGCGCCAGCAGCCAAGCAGCAATCTGGGGACACCGGGGAGCTGTTTTT
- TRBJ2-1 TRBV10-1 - CASSDSGGVQYNEQFF TGCGCCAGCAGTGATTCAGGCGGGGTTCAATACAATGAGCAGTTCTTC
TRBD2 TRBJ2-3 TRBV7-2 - CASSLWASGSIDTQYF TGTGCCAGCAGCTTATGGGCGAGCGGGAGTATAGATACGCAGTATTTT
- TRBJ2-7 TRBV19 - CASSIARGDYEQYF TGTGCCAGTAGTATAGCCAGGGGGGACTACGAGCAGTACTTC
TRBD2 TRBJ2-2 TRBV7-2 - CASSQGSLAGYTGELFF TGTGCCAGCAGCCAGGGAAGTCTAGCGGGATACACCGGGGAGCTGTTTTTT
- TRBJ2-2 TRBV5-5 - CASSLWAISSGELFF TGTGCCAGCAGCTTATGGGCGATTTCTTCCGGGGAGCTGTTTTTT
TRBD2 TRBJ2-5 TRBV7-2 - CASSFQAGGGETQYF TGTGCCAGCAGCTTCCAAGCGGGAGGGGGAGAGACCCAGTACTTC
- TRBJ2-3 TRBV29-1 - CSVGAADTQYF TGCAGCGTTGGTGCAGCTGATACGCAGTATTTT
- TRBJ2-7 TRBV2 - CASSIRDWSYEQYF TGTGCCAGCAGTATCCGGGACTGGAGCTACGAGCAGTACTTC
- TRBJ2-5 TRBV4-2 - CASSQVTSRETQYF TGTGCCAGCAGCCAAGTGACCTCTCGGGAGACCCAGTACTTC
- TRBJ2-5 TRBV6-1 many CASDLGRAETQYF TGTGCCAGCGACTTGGGCAGGGCAGAGACCCAGTACTTC
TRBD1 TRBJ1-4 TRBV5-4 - CASSPDRENEKLFF TGTGCCAGCAGCCCGGACAGGGAGAATGAAAAACTGTTTTTT
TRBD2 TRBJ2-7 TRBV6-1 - CASTPSGTHEQYF TGTGCCAGCACCCCTAGCGGGACCCACGAGCAGTACTTC
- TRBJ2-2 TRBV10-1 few CASSEPLQTGGNTGELFF TGCGCCAGCAGTGAGCCCCTTCAGACAGGAGGGAACACCGGGGAGCTGTTTTTT
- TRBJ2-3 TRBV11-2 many CASSNSRAGNMAHTDTQYF TGTGCCAGCAGCAACAGTCGGGCCGGGAATATGGCACACACAGATACGCAGTATTTT
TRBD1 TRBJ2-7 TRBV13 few CASSLPGGSYEQYF TGTGCCAGCAGCTTACCAGGGGGCTCCTACGAGCAGTACTTC
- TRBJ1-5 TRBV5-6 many CASSLGLRLSGQPQHF TGTGCCAGCAGCTTGGGGCTGCGGCTTTCAGGGCAGCCCCAGCATTTT
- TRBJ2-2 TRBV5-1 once CASSPVMGASGELFF TGCGCCAGCAGCCCTGTTATGGGGGCGAGCGGGGAGCTGTTTTTT
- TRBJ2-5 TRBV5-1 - CASSLIGSETQYF TGCGCCAGCAGCTTGATAGGGTCGGAGACCCAGTACTTC
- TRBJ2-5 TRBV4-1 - CASSQVKAGGLETQYF TGCGCCAGCAGCCAAGTAAAGGCAGGAGGCCTAGAGACCCAGTACTTC
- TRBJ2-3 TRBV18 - CASSLSGATDTQYF TGTGCCAGCTCCCTATCTGGGGCCACAGATACGCAGTATTTT
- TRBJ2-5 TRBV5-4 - CASSGETQYF TGTGCCTCATCGGGGGAGACCCAGTACTTC
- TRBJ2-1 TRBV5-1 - CASSYEGNEQFF TGCGCCAGCAGCTACGAAGGAAATGAGCAGTTCTTC
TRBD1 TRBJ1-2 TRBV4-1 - CASSQDGRTGYGYTF TGCGCCAGCAGCCAAGACGGGCGGACAGGGTATGGCTACACCTTC
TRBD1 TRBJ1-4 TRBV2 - CASSEWGQASNEKLFF TGTGCCAGCAGTGAATGGGGACAGGCATCTAATGAAAAACTGTTTTTT
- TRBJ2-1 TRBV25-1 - CASVGGNEQFF TGTGCCAGCGTGGGGGGCAATGAGCAGTTCTTC
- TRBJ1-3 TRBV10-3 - CAISVPTLSGNTIYF TGTGCCATCAGTGTCCCGACCCTCTCTGGAAACACCATATATTTT
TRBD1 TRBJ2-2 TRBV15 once CATSIPGTGVTGELFF TGTGCCACCAGCATCCCCGGGACAGGGGTCACCGGGGAGCTGTTTTTT
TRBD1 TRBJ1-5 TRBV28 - CASSQGQGRQPQHF TGTGCCAGCAGCCAAGGACAGGGTAGGCAGCCCCAGCATTTT
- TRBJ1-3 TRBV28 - CASNRIGTFSGNTIYF TGTGCCAGCAATCGCATAGGGACCTTCTCTGGAAACACCATATATTTT
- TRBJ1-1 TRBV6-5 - CASSYRTRNTEAFF TGTGCCAGCAGTTACCGGACGAGGAACACTGAAGCTTTCTTT
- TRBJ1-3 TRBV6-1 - CASSGLLANSGNTIYF TGTGCCAGCAGTGGGTTGCTAGCTAACTCTGGAAACACCATATATTTT
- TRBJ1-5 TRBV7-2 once CASSNGGSGQPQHF TGTGCCAGCAGCAACGGGGGAAGTGGTCAGCCCCAGCATTTT
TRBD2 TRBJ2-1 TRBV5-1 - CASSLAGLAVNEQFF TGCGCCAGCAGCTTGGCGGGACTAGCTGTCAATGAGCAGTTCTTC
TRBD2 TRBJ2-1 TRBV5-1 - CASSLDLAGVMKFF TGCGCCAGCAGCTTGGACCTAGCGGGAGTAATGAAGTTCTTC
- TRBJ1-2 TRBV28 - CASSSRNYGYTF TGTGCCAGCAGTTCCCGAAACTATGGCTACACCTTC
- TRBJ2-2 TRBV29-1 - CSVRRAGRTGELFF TGCAGCGTCCGGAGGGCAGGGCGCACCGGGGAGCTGTTTTTT
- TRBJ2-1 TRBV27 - CASSLYAGSSNEQFF TGTGCCAGCAGTTTATATGCGGGGTCTTCCAATGAGCAGTTCTTC
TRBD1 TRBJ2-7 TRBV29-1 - CSVLTGVYEQYF TGCAGCGTTTTGACAGGGGTCTACGAGCAATACTTC
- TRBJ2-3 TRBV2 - CASRQNTQYF TGTGCCAGCCGGCAAAATACGCAGTATTTT
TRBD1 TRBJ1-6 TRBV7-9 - CASSYRDSDNSPLHF TGTGCCAGCAGCTACCGGGACAGTGATAATTCACCCCTCCACTTT
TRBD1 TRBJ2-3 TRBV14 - CASSLYRQGGTDTQYF TGTGCCAGCAGCTTATACCGACAGGGTGGCACAGATACGCAGTATTTT
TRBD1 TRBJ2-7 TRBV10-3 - CAISESLQGVSYEQYF TGTGCCATCAGTGAGTCCCTACAGGGGGTTTCCTACGAGCAGTACTTC
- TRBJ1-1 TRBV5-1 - CASSLNSLNTEAFF TGCGCCAGCAGCTTGAACAGCCTGAACACTGAAGCTTTCTTT
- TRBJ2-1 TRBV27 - CASSLGRTGEQFF TGTGCCAGCAGTTTAGGCAGGACTGGTGAGCAGTTCTTC